This paragraph covers one T cell receptor beta chain sequence. The antigen is unknown. These data originate in a study of cytomegalovirus exposure and HLA in healthy donors. V was pared by 3 bases and J by 1 base, with 6 bases between. CDR3 size: 13 residues. CDR1 and CDR2 from the germline V gene are SGHTA and FQGNSA. Regarding the study as a whole: Later work found that TCR association rates differed between HLA loci; DRB1 had the most and HLA-C the fewest.

This PCR relied on a set of 60 Vbeta primers and 13 Jbeta primers. TCRdb's table, derived via immunoSEQ multiplex PCR, lists solely in-frame clones and lacks some. The sample has approximately 100,000 clones, around 80% seen once. Sequencing used PBMCs. The sequence was obtained from a man aged 55 to 70 in good health and CMV-seronegative. This chain uses TRBV7-2 with TRBJ1-1; no reliable D call. The CDR3 spells CASSFLRNTEAFF. CDR3 DNA sequence: TGTGCCAGCAGCTTTCTCCGGAACACTGAAGCTTTCTTT. Supplemented by reference TRBV7-2 and TRBJ1-1, the full variable domain reads GAGVSQSPSNKVTEKGKDVELRCDPISGHTALYWYRQSLGQGLEFLIYFQGNSAPDKSGLPSDRFSAERTGGSVSTLTIQRTQQEDSAVYLCASSFLRNTEAFFGQGTRLTVV.